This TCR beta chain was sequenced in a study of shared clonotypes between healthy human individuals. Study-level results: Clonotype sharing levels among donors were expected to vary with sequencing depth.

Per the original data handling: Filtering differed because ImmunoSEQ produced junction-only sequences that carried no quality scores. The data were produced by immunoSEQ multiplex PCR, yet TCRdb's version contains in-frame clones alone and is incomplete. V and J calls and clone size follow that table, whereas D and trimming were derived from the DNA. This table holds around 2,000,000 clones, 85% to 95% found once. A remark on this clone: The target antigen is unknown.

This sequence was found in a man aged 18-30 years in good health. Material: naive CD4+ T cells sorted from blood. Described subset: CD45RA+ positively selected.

This chain's CDR3 is CASRSGAGVTNEKLFF. For the CDR3, the DNA is TGTGCCAGCCGCTCCGGGGCCGGAGTAACTAATGAAAAACTGTTTTTT. The chain carries TRBV18 and TRBJ1-4, with D tentatively TRBD1 (5 bases). V was pared by 8 bases and J by 1 base, with 17 bases between. The CDR3 contains 16 residues. Germline loops: CDR1 KGHSH, CDR2 LQKENI.